This entry features one T cell receptor (beta chain) sequence. The data stem from a study of cytomegalovirus exposure and HLA in healthy donors. The V and J ends lost 4 bases and 8 bases, in that order; junction bases with no gene match: 8. CDR1 is MNHNS and CDR2 is SASEGT in the germline V gene. The CDR3 is 16 residues long. TCRdb's table, derived via immunoSEQ multiplex PCR, lists solely in-frame clones and lacks some. The data contain about 21,000 clones, around 97% of them seen just once; the ten biggest clones take up approximately 10%. The material sequenced was PBMCs. The chain combines TRBV6-1 with TRBJ2-1; 13 bases are shared with TRBD2. This TCR was sampled from a man younger than 40 in good health and CMV-seropositive. CDR3 nucleotide sequence: TGTGCCAGCAGTGCCCAAACTAGCGGGAGGGCACATGAGCAGTTCTTC. Translated, it gives CASSAQTSGRAHEQFF.